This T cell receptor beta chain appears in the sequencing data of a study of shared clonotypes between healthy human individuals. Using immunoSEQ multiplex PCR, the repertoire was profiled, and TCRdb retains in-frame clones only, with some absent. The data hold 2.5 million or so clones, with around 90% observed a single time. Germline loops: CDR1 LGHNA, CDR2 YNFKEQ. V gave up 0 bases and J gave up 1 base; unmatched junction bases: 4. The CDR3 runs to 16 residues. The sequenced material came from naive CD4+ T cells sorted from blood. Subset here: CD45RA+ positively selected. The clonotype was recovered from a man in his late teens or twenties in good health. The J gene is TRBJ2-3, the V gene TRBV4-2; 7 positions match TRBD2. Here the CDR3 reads CASSQEGGVGTDTQYF. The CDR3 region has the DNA TGTGCCAGCAGCCAAGAGGGAGGGGTGGGCACAGATACGCAGTATTTT.